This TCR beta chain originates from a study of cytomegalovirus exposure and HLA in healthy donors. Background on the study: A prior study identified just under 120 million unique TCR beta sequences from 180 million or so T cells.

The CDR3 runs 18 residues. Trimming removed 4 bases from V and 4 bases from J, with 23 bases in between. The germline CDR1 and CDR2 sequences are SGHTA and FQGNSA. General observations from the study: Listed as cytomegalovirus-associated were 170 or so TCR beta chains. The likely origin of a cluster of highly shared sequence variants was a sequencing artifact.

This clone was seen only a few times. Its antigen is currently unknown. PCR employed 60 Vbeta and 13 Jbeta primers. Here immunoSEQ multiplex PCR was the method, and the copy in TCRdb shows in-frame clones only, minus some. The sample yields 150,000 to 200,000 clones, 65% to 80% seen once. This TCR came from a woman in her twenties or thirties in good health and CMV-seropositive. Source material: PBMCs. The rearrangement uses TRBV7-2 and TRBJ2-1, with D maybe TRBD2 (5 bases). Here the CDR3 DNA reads TGTGCCAGCAGCTCATCCTGGACTGTCTCCGGGGTATACAATGAGCAGTTCTTC. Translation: CASSSSWTVSGVYNEQFF.